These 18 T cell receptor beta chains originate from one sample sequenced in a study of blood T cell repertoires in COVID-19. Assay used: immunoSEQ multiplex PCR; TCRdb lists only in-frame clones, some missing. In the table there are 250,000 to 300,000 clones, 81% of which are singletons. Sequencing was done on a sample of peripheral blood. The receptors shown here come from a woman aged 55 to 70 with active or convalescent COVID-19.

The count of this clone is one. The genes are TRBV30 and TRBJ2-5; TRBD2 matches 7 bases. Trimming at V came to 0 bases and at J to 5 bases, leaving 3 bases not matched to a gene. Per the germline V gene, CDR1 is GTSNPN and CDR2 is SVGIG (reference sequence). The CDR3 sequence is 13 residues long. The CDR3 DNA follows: TGTGCCTGGAGTGTGGGGGGGAGGGAGACCCAGTACTTC. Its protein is CAWSVGGRETQYF. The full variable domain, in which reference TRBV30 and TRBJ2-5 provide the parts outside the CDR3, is SQTIHQWPATLVQPVGSPLSLECTVEGTSNPNLYWYRQAAGRGLQLLFYSVGIGQISSEVPQNLSASRPQDRQFILSSKKLLLSDSGFYLCAWSVGGRETQYFGPGTRLLVL.

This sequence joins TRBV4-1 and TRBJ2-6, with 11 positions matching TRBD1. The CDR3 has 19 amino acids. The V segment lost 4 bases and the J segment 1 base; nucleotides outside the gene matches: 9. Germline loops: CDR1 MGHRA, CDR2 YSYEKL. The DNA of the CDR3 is TGCGCCAGCAGCCGTCGGACAGGGGGCCAAACTTCTGGGGCCAACGTCCTGACTTTC. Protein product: CASSRRTGGQTSGANVLTF.

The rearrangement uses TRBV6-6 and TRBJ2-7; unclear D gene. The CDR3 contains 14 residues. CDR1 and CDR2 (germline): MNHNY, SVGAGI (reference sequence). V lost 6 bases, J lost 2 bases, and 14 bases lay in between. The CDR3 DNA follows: TGTGCCAGCAGCTTAGCAGAAGGCCCCTACGAGCAGTACTTC. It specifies CASSLAEGPYEQYF.

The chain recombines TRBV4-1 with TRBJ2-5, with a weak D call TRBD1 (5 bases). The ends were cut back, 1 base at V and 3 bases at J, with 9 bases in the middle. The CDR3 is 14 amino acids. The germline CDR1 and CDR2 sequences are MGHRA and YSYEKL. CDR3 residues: CASSQVSREETQYF. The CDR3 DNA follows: TGCGCCAGCAGCCAAGTATCCAGGGAAGAGACCCAGTACTTC.

The CDR3 here is CASSLPDRVKPQHF. For the CDR3, the DNA is TGTGCCAGCAGCTTACCGGACAGGGTCAAACCCCAGCATTTT. This chain joins TRBV28 and TRBJ1-5; 8 bases line up with TRBD1. CDR1 and CDR2 from the germline V gene are MDHEN and SYDVKM. J lost 10 bases, V lost 6 bases, and 11 bases had no gene match. The CDR3 runs to 14 residues.

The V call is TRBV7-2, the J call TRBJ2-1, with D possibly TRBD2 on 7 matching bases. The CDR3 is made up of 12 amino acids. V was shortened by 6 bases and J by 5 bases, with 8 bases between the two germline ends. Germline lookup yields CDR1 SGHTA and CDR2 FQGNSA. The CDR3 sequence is CASRGGHNEQFF. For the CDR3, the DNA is TGTGCCAGCAGGGGGGGGCACAATGAGCAGTTCTTC.

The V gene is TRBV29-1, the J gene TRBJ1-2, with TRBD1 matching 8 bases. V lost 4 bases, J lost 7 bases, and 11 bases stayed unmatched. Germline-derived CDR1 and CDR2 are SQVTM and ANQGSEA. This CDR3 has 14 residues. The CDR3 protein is CSVGAGGVVTGYTF. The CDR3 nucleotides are TGCAGCGTTGGGGCAGGGGGCGTAGTAACTGGCTACACCTTC.

The chain's CDR3 is CASSPAGGGPSETQYF. DNA of the CDR3: TGTGCCAGCAGCCCGGCGGGCGGGGGGCCCTCGGAGACCCAGTACTTC. V gene TRBV5-4 combines with J gene TRBJ2-5; TRBD2 matches 8 bases. The germline gives CDR1 SGHNT, CDR2 YYREEE (reference sequence). This CDR3 has 16 amino acids. After removal of 4 bases from V and 5 bases from J, the junction contained 13 bases not matched to a gene.

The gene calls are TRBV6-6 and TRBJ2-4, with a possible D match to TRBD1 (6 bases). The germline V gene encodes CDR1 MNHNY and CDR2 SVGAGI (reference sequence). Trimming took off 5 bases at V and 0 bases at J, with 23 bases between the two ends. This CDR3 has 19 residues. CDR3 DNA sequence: TGTGCCAGCAGTCCCGCCGGGACATGGGGGATTCTAGCCAAAAACATTCAGTACTTC. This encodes CASSPAGTWGILAKNIQYF.

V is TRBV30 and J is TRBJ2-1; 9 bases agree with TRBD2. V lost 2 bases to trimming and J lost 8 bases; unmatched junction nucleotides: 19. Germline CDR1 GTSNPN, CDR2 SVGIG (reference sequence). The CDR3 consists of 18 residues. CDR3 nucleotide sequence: TGTGCCTGGAGTTATTCTAGCGGGGAAGGGGGCCTAATCTATGAGCAGTTCTTC. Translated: CAWSYSSGEGGLIYEQFF.

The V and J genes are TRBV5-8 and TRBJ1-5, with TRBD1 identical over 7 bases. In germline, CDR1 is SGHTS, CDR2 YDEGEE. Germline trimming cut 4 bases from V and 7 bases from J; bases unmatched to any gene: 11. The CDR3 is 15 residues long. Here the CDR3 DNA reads TGTGCCAGCAGCCCGGGACAGAACGTCGACCAGCCCCAGCATTTT. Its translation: CASSPGQNVDQPQHF.

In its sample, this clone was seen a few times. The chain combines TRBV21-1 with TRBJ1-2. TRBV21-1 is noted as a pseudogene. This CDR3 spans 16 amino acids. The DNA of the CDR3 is TGTGCCAGCAGCCCGACAAACGGAGGGAGCATGGGGGGCTACACCTTC. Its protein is CASSPTNGGSMGGYTF.

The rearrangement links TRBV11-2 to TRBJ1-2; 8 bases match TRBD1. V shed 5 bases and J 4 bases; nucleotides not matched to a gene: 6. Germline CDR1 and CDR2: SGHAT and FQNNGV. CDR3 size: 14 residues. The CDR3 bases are TGTGCCAGCAGCACCGGACAGGGCCCCTATGGCTACACCTTC. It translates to CASSTGQGPYGYTF.

In DNA form, the CDR3 reads TGTGCCAGCAGCTCACCGGCCGGGACAAGTAGCACAGATACGCAGTATTTT. As protein: CASSSPAGTSSTDTQYF. V and J are TRBV7-9 and TRBJ2-3, with D tentatively TRBD1 (6 bases). Trimming shortened V by 4 bases and J by 0 bases, and 17 bases separated the two germline ends. This CDR3 is 17 amino acids long. Per germline, CDR1 SEHNR and CDR2 FQNEAQ (reference sequence).

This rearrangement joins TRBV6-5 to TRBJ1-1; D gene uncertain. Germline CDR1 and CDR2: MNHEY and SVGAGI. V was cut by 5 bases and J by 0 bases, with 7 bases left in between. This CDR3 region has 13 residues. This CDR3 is CASSMSMNTEAFF. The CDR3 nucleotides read TGTGCCAGCAGTATGTCAATGAACACTGAAGCTTTCTTT.

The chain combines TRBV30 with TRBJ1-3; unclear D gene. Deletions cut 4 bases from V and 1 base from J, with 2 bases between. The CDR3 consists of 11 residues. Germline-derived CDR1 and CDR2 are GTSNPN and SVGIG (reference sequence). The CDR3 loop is CAWTSGNTIYF. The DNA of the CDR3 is TGTGCCTGGACGTCTGGAAACACCATATATTTT. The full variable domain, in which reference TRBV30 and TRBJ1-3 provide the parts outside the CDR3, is SQTIHQWPATLVQPVGSPLSLECTVEGTSNPNLYWYRQAAGRGLQLLFYSVGIGQISSEVPQNLSASRPQDRQFILSSKKLLLSDSGFYLCAWTSGNTIYFGEGSWLTVV.

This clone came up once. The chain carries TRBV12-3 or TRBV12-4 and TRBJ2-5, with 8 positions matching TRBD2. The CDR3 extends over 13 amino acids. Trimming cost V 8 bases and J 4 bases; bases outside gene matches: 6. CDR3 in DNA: TGTGCCAGCTCACCCGCGGGGGGAGAGACCCAGTACTTC. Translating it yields CASSPAGGETQYF.

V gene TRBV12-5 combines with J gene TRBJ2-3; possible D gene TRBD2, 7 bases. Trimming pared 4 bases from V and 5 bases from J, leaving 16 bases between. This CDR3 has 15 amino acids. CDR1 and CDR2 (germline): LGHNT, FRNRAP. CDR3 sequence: CASGWEGGIGDTQYF. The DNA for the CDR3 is TGTGCTAGTGGTTGGGAGGGGGGTATTGGAGATACGCAGTATTTT.